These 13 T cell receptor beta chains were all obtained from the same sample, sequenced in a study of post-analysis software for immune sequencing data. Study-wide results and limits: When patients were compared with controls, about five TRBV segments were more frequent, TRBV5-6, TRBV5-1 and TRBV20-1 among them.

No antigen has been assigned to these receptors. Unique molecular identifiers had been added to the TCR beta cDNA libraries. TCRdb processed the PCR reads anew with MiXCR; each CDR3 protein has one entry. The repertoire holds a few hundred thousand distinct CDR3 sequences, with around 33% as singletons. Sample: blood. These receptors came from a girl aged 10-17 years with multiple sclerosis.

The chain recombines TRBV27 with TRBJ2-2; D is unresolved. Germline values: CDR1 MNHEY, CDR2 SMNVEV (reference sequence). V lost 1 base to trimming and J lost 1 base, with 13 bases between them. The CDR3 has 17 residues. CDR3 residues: CASSLYLSGENTGELFF. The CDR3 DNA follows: TGTGCCAGCAGTTTATACTTGAGTGGAGAGAACACCGGGGAGCTGTTTTTT.

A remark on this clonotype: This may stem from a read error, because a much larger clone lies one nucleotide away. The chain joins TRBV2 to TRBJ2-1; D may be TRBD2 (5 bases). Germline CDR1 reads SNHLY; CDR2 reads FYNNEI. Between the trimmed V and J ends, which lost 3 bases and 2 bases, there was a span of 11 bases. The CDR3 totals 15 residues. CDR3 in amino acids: CASSEREPPYNEQFF. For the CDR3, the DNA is TGTGCCAGCAGTGAGAGGGAGCCCCCCTACAATGAGCAGTTCTTC.

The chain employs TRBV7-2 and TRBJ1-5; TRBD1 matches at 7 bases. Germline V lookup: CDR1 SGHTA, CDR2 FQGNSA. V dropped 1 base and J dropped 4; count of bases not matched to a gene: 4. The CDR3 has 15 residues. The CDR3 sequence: CASSLGDRSNQPQHF. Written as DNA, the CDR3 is TGTGCCAGCAGCTTAGGGGACAGATCAAATCAGCCCCAGCATTTT.

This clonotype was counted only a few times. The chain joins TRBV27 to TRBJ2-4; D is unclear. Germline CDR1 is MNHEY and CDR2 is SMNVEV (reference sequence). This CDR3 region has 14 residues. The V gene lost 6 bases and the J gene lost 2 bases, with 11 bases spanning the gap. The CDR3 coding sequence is TGTGCCAGCAGCCCCCTTTACCCCAAAAACATTCAGTACTTC. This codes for CASSPLYPKNIQYF.

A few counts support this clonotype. CDR3 region: CASSLVLAGGLYNEQFF. The CDR3 nucleotides are TGTGCCAGCAGCTTAGTCCTAGCGGGGGGGCTGTACAATGAGCAGTTCTTC. This rearrangement joins TRBV7-9 to TRBJ2-1; 12 positions match TRBD2. In germline, CDR1 is SEHNR, CDR2 FQNEAQ (reference sequence). J lost 4 bases, V lost 1 base, and 5 bases had no gene match. This CDR3 spans 17 amino acids.

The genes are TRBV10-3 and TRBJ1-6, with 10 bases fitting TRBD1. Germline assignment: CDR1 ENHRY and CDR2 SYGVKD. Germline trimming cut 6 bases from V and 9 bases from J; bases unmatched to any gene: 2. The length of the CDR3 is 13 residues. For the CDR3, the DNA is TGTGCCATCAGGGACAGGGGGATTTCACCCCTCCACTTT. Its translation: CAIRDRGISPLHF.

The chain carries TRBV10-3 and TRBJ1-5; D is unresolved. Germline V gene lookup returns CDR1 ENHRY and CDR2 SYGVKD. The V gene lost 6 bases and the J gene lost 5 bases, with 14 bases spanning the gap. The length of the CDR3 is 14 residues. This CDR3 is CAISQGLGHQPQHF. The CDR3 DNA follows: TGTGCCATCAGCCAAGGTCTGGGTCATCAGCCCCAGCATTTT.

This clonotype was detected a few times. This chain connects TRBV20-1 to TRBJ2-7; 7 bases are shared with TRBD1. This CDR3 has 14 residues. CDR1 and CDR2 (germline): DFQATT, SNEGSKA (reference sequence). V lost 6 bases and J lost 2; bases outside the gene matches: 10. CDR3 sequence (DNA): TGCAGTGCCACCAGGGGGACAGTCCCCTACGAGCAGTACTTC. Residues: CSATRGTVPYEQYF.

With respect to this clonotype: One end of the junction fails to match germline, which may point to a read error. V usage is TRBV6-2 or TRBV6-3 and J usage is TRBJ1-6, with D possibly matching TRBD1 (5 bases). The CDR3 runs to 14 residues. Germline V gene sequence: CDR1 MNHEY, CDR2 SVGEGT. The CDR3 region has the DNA TGTGCCGGCAGTTACGGCAGGGACAATTCACCCCTCCACTTT. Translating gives CAGSYGRDNSPLHF.

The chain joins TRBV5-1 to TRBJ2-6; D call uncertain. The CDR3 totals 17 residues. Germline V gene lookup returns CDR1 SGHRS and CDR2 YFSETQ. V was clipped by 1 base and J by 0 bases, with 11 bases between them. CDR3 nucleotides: TGCGCCAGCAGCTTGAATTGGGCAGGCTCTGGGGCCAACGTCCTGACTTTC. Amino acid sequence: CASSLNWAGSGANVLTF.

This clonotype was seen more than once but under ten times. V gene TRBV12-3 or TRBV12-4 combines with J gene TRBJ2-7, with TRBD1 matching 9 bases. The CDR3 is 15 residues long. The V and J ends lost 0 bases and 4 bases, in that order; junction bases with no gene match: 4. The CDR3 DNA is TGTGCCAGCAGTTTAGCGCAAGGACAGGGGTACGAGCAGTACTTC. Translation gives CASSLAQGQGYEQYF.

The CDR3 nucleotides read TGTGCCAGCAGTTCGCATATGGGACAGGCCTCCTACGAGCAGTACTTC. It is translated as CASSSHMGQASYEQYF. The chain uses TRBV28 and TRBJ2-7, with 8 bases lining up with TRBD1. Germline V CDR1 and CDR2: MDHEN, SYDVKM. V trimming: 4 bases; J trimming: 0 bases; junction bases outside the gene matches: 8. There are 16 residues in the CDR3.

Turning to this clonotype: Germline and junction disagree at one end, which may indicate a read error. Here the CDR3 DNA reads TGTGCCAGCAGCTTAGCGCAGACAGTTTCCTACAGTGAGCAGTTCTTC. Translating it yields CASSLAQTVSYSEQFF. The V gene is TRBV7-9, the J gene TRBJ2-1, with a possible D match to TRBD1 (5 bases). The CDR3 extends over 16 amino acids. Per the germline V gene, CDR1 is SEHNR and CDR2 is FQNEAQ (reference sequence).